A single sample is the source of the 10 T cell receptor beta chains below, sequenced in a study of T cell changes during pregnancy in multiple sclerosis. Sequencing used immunoSEQ multiplex PCR; TCRdb keeps in-frame clones, though not all of them. This table holds tens of thousands of clones, 80% to 90% found once. Sequenced material: CD8+ T cells from peripheral blood mononuclear cells, taken in the second trimester of pregnancy. The origin of the receptors is a female donor with multiple sclerosis, enrolled in a pregnancy study.

The V call is TRBV10-3, the J call TRBJ2-7; possibly TRBD2 for D (5 bases). The germline V gene encodes CDR1 ENHRY and CDR2 SYGVKD. The CDR3 contains 14 residues. V lost 3 bases, J lost 0 bases, and 9 bases lay in between. This chain's CDR3 is CAISESGSSYEQYF. DNA of the CDR3: TGTGCCATCAGTGAAAGTGGGAGCTCCTACGAGCAGTACTTC.

The J gene is TRBJ2-7, the V gene TRBV19, with D possibly being TRBD2 (5 bases). The length of the CDR3 is 13 residues. Per germline, CDR1 LNHDA and CDR2 SQIVND (reference sequence). Between the trimmed V and J ends, which lost 6 bases and 4 bases, there was a span of 13 bases. The CDR3 DNA reads as TGTGCCAGTAGCCTCGGACTTGCTTACGAGCAGTACTTC. Residues: CASSLGLAYEQYF.

The chain combines TRBV5-1 with TRBJ2-2, with 9 bases identical to TRBD2. V was pared by 5 bases and J by 3 bases, with 2 bases of the junction left unmatched. The CDR3 loop spans 14 amino acids. Germline assignment: CDR1 SGHRS and CDR2 YFSETQ. The CDR3 nucleotides are TGCGCCAGCAGTCTAGCGGGATACACCGGGGAGCTGTTTTTT. Its protein product is CASSLAGYTGELFF.

V usage is TRBV28 and J usage is TRBJ2-7; possible D gene TRBD1, 5 bases. Trimming stripped 4 bases from V and 3 bases from J, with 13 bases between. This CDR3 is built from 14 residues. The germline CDR1 and CDR2 sequences are MDHEN and SYDVKM. This CDR3 is CASSSVDIIYEQYF. The CDR3 DNA is TGTGCCAGCAGTTCCGTGGACATTATCTACGAGCAGTACTTC.

The gene calls are TRBV18 and TRBJ2-7; a possible D gene is TRBD1 (6 bases). The CDR3 loop spans 11 amino acids. V was shortened by 8 bases and J by 4 bases, with 9 bases between the two germline ends. Germline assignment: CDR1 KGHSH and CDR2 LQKENI. The CDR3 nucleotides are TGTGCCAGCCGGGACATGTACGAGCAGTACTTC. The encoded protein is CASRDMYEQYF.

The chain combines TRBV7-9 with TRBJ2-1, with 11 bases matching TRBD1. Trimming removed 2 bases from V and 9 bases from J; junction bases left unmatched: 3. The CDR3 is 14 residues long. In germline, CDR1 is SEHNR, CDR2 FQNEAQ (reference sequence). The CDR3 region is CASSLSGQGGEQFF. The CDR3 region has the DNA TGTGCCAGCAGCTTATCGGGACAGGGGGGTGAGCAGTTCTTC.

V and J are TRBV21-1 and TRBJ2-1; the D call in the table, TRBD2, was not verified against the DNA. TRBV21-1 is given as a pseudogene. The CDR3 loop spans 18 amino acids. The CDR3 here is CASSLTPASGSSYNEQFF. The DNA for the CDR3 is TGTGCCAGCAGCCTCACTCCAGCTAGCGGGAGCTCCTACAATGAGCAGTTCTTC.

CDR3 nucleotide sequence: TGTGCCAGCAGTGACTCAGCGGATCAGCCCCAGCATTTT. It codes for CASSDSADQPQHF. The chain joins TRBV6-4 to TRBJ1-5; D is undetermined. The CDR3 runs 13 residues. Germline CDR1 and CDR2: MRHNA and SNTAGT. The V and J ends lost 0 bases and 5 bases respectively, with 5 bases between them.

V usage is TRBV4-1 and J usage is TRBJ2-7; D is possibly TRBD1 (5 bases). CDR3 size: 13 residues. V shed 1 base and J shed 4 bases, with 8 bases lying between them. Germline CDR1 reads MGHRA; CDR2 reads YSYEKL. CDR3 bases: TGCGCCAGCAGCCAAGTACAGGAGTACGAGCAGTACTTC. It encodes CASSQVQEYEQYF.

This chain joins TRBV27 and TRBJ2-2, with 7 bases identical to TRBD1. J was trimmed by 3 bases and V by 0 bases; bases with no gene match: 7. The germline CDR1 and CDR2 sequences are MNHEY and SMNVEV (reference sequence). The CDR3 is 17 amino acids. The CDR3 coding sequence is TGTGCCAGCAGTTTATCGACTGGGACAGCCTACACCGGGGAGCTGTTTTTT. Its protein is CASSLSTGTAYTGELFF.